This T cell receptor (beta chain) was profiled in a study of radiation and T cells in renal cell carcinoma. Across the whole study: Nephrectomy followed 15 Gy stereotactic body radiation by 4 weeks.

The repertoire was sequenced with immunoSEQ multiplex PCR; TCRdb's copy has only in-frame clones and lacks some. The repertoire holds about 130,000 clones, about four fifths seen once, with 5% to 6.5% in the top ten. Time point in this sample: blood 2 weeks post-SBRT. Indicated treatment: 15 Gy SBRT to primary tumor, nephrectomy 4 weeks later. Blood was sampled at baseline, 2 weeks and 4 weeks after SBRT. Trimming took 6 bases from V and 3 from J; bases not matched to a gene: 6. The CDR3 is 14 residues long. Germline CDR1 LNHDA, CDR2 SQIVND (reference sequence). The source material was blood, sampled from a patient whose treatment included radiotherapy and nephrectomy. This sequence originates from a man in his forties or fifties with renal cell carcinoma. The genes are TRBV19 and TRBJ2-5; 8 nucleotides align to TRBD2. The CDR3 DNA follows: TGTGCCAGTAGGGTCCGAGCGGGAGAAGAGACCCAGTACTTC. Encoded protein: CASRVRAGEETQYF.